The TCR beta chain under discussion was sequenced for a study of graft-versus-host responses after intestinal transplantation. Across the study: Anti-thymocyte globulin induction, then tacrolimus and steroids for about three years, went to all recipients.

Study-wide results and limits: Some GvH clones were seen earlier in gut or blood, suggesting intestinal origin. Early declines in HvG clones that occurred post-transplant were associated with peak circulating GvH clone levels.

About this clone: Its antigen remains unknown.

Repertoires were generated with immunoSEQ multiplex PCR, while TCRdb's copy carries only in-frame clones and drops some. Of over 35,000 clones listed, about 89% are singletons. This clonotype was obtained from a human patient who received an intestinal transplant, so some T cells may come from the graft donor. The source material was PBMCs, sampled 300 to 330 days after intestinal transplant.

Here the CDR3 DNA reads TGTGCCAGCATAAGGGCCCGGGATTCTAACTATGGCTACACCTTC. This gives the protein CASIRARDSNYGYTF. This chain links TRBV6-5 with TRBJ1-2; no firm D call. V gave up 7 bases and J gave up 0 bases, with 15 bases separating them. The CDR3 is 15 amino acids. Germline values: CDR1 MNHEY, CDR2 SVGAGI.